The sequence of this T cell receptor beta chain was determined in a study of post-analysis software for immune sequencing data. Study-level points and caveats: About five TRBV segments appeared more often in patients than in controls, and TRBV5-6, TRBV5-1 and TRBV20-1 were among these. Samples from a shared batch, those prepared together, strongly co-clustered by F measure.

The TCR beta cDNA libraries carried unique molecular identifiers. TCRdb processed the PCR reads anew with MiXCR; each CDR3 protein has one entry. The sample consists of a few hundred thousand distinct CDR3 sequences, approximately 42% of them appearing once. CDR3 length: 13 residues. The V end was cut by 3 bases, the J end by 3 bases, with 6 bases between. CDR1 and CDR2 (germline): KGHDR, SFDVKD. As regards this clonotype: The antigen remains undetermined.

Sequenced material: blood. This TCR derives from a girl aged 2-10 years with multiple sclerosis. V usage is TRBV24-1 and J usage is TRBJ2-3; D call uncertain. This CDR3 is CATSDPPTDTQYF. The DNA of the CDR3 is TGTGCCACCAGTGATCCACCGACAGATACGCAGTATTTT.